The 4 T cell receptor beta chains presented below share a single source sample, sequenced in a study of TIL therapy for anti-PD-1-resistant metastatic lung cancer. As for time point: pre-treatment sample, taken before nivolumab and TIL therapy. The libraries were made with immunoSEQ v3. Here immunoSEQ multiplex PCR was the method, and the copy in TCRdb shows in-frame clones only, minus some. Of about 53,000 clones in the sample, 73% are singletons; the top ten hold about 1.8%. The sample in question was blood, obtained at baseline. Source of these receptors: a person aged 25-85 years with non-small cell lung cancer.

The chain couples TRBV21-1 to TRBJ2-6; TRBD1 reflects the table's D call only, with no check against the DNA. TRBV21-1 is a documented pseudogene. The CDR3 consists of 18 residues. The CDR3 DNA sequence: TGTGCCAGCAGCAAAGTGGCAGGGGGCTTGGCAGGGGCCAACGTCCTGACTTTC. This codes for CASSKVAGGLAGANVLTF.

V and J are TRBV29-1 and TRBJ1-1, with D maybe TRBD1 (6 bases). With 7 bases removed from V and 4 bases from J, the gap between germline ends came to 16 bases. The CDR3 spans 13 residues. Germline assignment: CDR1 SQVTM and CDR2 ANQGSEA. As DNA, the CDR3 is TGCAGCGCCGGAGGACAGCTGATCACTGAAGCTTTCTTT. Translated: CSAGGQLITEAFF.

In regard to this clone: Other DNA sequences within the sample encode an identical CDR3. The chain recombines TRBV2 with TRBJ2-7; D remains unclear. Per germline, CDR1 SNHLY and CDR2 FYNNEI. The V end was cut by 5 bases, the J end by 4 bases, with 6 bases between. The CDR3 is 11 amino acids. The CDR3 region is CASSFEYEQYF. CDR3 DNA sequence: TGTGCCAGCAGTTTTGAGTACGAGCAGTACTTC.

This clone has only a few counts. This rearrangement joins TRBV7-2 to TRBJ2-5, with 9 positions matching TRBD1. Germline V lookup: CDR1 SGHTA, CDR2 FQGNSA. The trim removed 4 bases at V and 3 bases at J, leaving 9 bases unmatched. The CDR3 length is 16 residues. The CDR3 nucleotides are TGTGCCAGCAGCTCCTTGGACAGGGGCAAAGAAGAGACCCAGTACTTC. Residues: CASSSLDRGKEETQYF.